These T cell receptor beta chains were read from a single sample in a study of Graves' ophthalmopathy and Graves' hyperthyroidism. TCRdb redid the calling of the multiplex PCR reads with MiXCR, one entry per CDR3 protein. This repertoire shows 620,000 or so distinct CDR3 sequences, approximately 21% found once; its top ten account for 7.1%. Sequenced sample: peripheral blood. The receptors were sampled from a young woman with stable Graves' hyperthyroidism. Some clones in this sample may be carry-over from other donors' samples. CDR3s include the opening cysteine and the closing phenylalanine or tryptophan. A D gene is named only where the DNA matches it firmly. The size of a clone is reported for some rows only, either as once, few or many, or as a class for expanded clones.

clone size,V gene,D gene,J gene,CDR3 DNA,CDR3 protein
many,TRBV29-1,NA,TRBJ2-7,TGCAGCGTTGAAGATCACGGGGGCGGCTACGAGCAGTACTTC,CSVEDHGGGYEQYF
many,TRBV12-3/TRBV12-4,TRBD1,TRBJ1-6,TGTGCCAGCAGGTCTACAGGGGGCAACTTTAATTCACCCCTCCACTTT,CASRSTGGNFNSPLHF
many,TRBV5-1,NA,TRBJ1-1,TGCGCCAGCAGCTTGCGGCCGCTTGGAGCTGAAGCTTTCTTT,CASSLRPLGAEAFF
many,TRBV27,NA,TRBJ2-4,TGTGCCAGCAGCAGATGGGGGCAGGGACTAGCCAAAAACATTCAGTACTTC,CASSRWGQGLAKNIQYF
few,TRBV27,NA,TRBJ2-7,TGTGCCAGCAGGAGGACGGACGGCTACGAGCAGTACTTC,CASRRTDGYEQYF
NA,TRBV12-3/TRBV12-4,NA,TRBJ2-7,TGTGCCAGCAGCCCCGAGGGAGACGGGACCTACGAGCAGTACTTC,CASSPEGDGTYEQYF
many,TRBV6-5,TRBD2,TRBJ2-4,TGTGCCAGCAGCTACGAGGGGACTAGCGGAAACATTAAGTACTTC,CASSYEGTSGNIKYF
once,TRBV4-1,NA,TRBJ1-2,TGCGCCAGCAGTCCTACAGGGTCCCCATATGGCTACAGCTTC,CASSPTGSPYGYSF
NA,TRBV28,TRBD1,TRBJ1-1,TGTGCCAGCTCTCGAGGGGACAGCATGAACACTGAAGCTTTCTTT,CASSRGDSMNTEAFF
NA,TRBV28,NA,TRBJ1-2,TGTGCCAGCAGATTCGGGTACATAGATCGTGGCTACACCTTC,CASRFGYIDRGYTF
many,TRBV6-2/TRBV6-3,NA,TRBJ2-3,TGTGCCAGCAGTTACTCCTCCCAGGGGCAGTATTTT,CASSYSSQGQYF
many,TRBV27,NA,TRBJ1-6,TGTGCCAGTGCCTTCGACAGATATAATTCACCCCTCCACTTT,CASAFDRYNSPLHF
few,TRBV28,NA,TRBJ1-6,TGTGCCAGCAAGGAGGTTGATTCACCCCTCCACTTT,CASKEVDSPLHF
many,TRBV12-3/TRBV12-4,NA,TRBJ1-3,TGTGCCAGCAGTTTAGAACATAGAAACACCATATATTTT,CASSLEHRNTIYF
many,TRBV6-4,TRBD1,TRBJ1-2,TGTGCCAGCAGGGGACCGGGACAGGGGGCGGTTGGGGCGGGCTACACCTTC,CASRGPGQGAVGAGYTF
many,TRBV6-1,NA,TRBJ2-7,TGTGCCAGCAGTGAACCTTCCCCTTCCTACGAGCAGTACTTC,CASSEPSPSYEQYF
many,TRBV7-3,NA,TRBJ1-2,TGTGCCAGCAGCTTCTACTATGGCTACACCTTC,CASSFYYGYTF
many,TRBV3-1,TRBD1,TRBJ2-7,TGTGCCAGCAGCCAATACCGGGACAGGGGTGACTACGAGCAGTACTTC,CASSQYRDRGDYEQYF
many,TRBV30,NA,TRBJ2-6,TGTGCCTGGAGTATTGGGGTTCCTGGGGCCAACGTCCTGACTTTC,CAWSIGVPGANVLTF
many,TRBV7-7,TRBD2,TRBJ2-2,TGTGCTAGCAGCTTAGATCGACTAGCGGGAGACGCCGGGGAGCTGTTTTTT,CASSLDRLAGDAGELFF
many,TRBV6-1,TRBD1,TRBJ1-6,TGTGCCAGCAAGAACTCCGGGACAGGGGTTTCACCCCTCCACTTT,CASKNSGTGVSPLHF
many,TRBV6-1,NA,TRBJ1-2,TGTGCCAGCAGTCCCACCCGGGATCCTTCCTATGGCTACACCTTC,CASSPTRDPSYGYTF
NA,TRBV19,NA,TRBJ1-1,TGTGCCAGTAGTATTGGCGGGGGCAGGACTGAAGCTCTCTTT,CASSIGGGRTEALF
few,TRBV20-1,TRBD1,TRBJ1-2,TGCAGTGCCACGGGGTGGGCAGGGGGTCTCAACTATGGCTACACCTTC,CSATGWAGGLNYGYTF
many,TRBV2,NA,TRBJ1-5,TGTGCCAGCAGTCGAGGCAGGGATCAGCCCCAGCATTTT,CASSRGRDQPQHF
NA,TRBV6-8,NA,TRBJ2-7,TGTGCCAGCAGTTACCCGCGAGTAGAGCAGTACTTC,CASSYPRVEQYF
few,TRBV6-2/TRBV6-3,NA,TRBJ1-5,TGTGCCAGCAGGCAAACAGGGCATCAGCCCCAGCATTTT,CASRQTGHQPQHF
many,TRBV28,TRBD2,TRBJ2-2,TGTGCCAGCTCCCTGGGCGGGGGGAACACCGGGGAGCTGTTTTTT,CASSLGGGNTGELFF
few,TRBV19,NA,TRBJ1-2,TGTGCCAGCTCGGGGGGCCGAGGCTACACCTTC,CASSGGRGYTF
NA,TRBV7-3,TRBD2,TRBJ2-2,TGTGCCAGCAGCCCTACGGGACTAGCGGGAGTATTGGGCGGGGAGCTGTTTTTT,CASSPTGLAGVLGGELFF
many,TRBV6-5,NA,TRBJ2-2,TGTGCCAGCAGTTACAGGGGGAGGGAGCTGTTTTTT,CASSYRGRELFF
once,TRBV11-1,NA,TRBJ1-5,TGTGCCAGCACCTCACCGGGACCGCTCTTGATTGAGCCCCAGCATTTT,CASTSPGPLLIEPQHF
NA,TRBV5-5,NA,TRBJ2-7,TGTGCCAGCAGCTTCACCGGGACGAACTACGAGCAGTACTTC,CASSFTGTNYEQYF
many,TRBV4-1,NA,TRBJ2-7,TGCGCCAGCAGCCAAGATAGGGGCAACAAGCAGTACTTC,CASSQDRGNKQYF
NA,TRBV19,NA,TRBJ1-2,TGTGCCAGTAGTATATCAGGGAGGAGAGGCTACACCTTC,CASSISGRRGYTF
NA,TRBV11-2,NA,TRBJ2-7,TGTGCCAGCAGACCCGGACGGCAGGAGCAGTACTTC,CASRPGRQEQYF
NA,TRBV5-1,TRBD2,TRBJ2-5,TGCGCCAGCAGACCGCCGAGCTCCGGGGGGGAGACCCAGTACTTC,CASRPPSSGGETQYF
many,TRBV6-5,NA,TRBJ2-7,TGTGCCAGCAGTTTGGGGCGGGTTAGCGAGCAGTACTTC,CASSLGRVSEQYF
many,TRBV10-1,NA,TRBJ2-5,TGCGCCAGCAGTGACTCCACGGGATCTGAGACCCAGTACTTC,CASSDSTGSETQYF
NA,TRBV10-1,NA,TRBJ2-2,TGCGCCAGCAGTGAAGGTCTGGCGGGATTGGGGAACACCGGGGAGCTGTTTTTT,CASSEGLAGLGNTGELFF
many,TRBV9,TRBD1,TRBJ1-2,TGTGCCAGCAGCACAGGCCTCCCCGGGACAGGGGGCTGGGATGGCTACACCTTC,CASSTGLPGTGGWDGYTF